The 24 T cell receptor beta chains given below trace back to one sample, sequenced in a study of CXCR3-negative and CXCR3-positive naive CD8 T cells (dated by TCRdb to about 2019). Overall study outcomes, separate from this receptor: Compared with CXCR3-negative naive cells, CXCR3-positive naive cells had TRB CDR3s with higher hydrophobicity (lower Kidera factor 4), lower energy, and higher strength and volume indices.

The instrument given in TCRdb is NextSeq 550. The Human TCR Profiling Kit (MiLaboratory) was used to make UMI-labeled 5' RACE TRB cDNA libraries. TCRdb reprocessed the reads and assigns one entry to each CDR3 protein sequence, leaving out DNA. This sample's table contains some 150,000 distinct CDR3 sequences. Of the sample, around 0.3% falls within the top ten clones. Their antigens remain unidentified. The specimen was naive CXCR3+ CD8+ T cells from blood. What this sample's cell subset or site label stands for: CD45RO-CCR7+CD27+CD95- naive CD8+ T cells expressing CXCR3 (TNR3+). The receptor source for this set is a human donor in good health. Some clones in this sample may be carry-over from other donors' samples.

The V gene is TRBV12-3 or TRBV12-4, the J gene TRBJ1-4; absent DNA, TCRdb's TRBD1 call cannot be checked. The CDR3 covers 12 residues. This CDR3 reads CASSLSVRPGFF.

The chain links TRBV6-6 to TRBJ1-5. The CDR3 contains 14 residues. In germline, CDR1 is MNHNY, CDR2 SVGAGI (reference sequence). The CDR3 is CASSFLDSNQPQHF.

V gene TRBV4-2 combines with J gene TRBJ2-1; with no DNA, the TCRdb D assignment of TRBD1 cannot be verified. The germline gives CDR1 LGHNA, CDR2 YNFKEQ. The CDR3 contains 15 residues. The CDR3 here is CASSQGQGTGDEQFF.

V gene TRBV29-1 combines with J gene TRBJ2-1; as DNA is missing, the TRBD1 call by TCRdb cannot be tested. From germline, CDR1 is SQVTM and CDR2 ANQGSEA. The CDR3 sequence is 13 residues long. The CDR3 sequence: CSEGQGAVNEQFF.

The CDR3 region is CASGVAAGGGTDTQYF. The rearrangement links TRBV9 to TRBJ2-3; TCRdb names TRBD2, which stays unverified in the absence of DNA. CDR3 length: 16 residues. The germline V gene has CDR1 SGDLS and CDR2 YYNGEE.

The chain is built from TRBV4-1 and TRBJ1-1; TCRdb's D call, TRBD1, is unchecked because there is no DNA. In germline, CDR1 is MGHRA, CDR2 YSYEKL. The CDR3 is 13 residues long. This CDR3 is CASSPRTGPEAFF.

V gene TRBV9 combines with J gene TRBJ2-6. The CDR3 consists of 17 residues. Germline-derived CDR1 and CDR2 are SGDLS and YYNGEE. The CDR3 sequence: CASSVALGKSGANVLTF.

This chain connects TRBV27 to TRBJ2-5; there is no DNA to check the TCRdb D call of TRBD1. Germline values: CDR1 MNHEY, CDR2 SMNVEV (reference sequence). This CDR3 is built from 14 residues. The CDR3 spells CASSLNRVEETQYF.

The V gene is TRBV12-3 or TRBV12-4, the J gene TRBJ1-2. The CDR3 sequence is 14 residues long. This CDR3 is CVSTPPSGLGGYTF.

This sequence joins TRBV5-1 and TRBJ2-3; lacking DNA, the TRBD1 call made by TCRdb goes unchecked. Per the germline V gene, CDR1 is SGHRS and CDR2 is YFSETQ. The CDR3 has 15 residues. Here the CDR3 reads CASSSTDRDTDTQYF.

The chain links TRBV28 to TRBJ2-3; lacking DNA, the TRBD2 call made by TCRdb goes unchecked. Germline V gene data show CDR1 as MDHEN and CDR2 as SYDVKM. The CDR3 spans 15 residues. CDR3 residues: CASSLSSLGTDTQYF.

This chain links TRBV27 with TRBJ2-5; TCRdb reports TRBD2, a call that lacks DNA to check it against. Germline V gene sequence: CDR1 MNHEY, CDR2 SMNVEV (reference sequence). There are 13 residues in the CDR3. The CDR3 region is CASSLSPSGSQYF.

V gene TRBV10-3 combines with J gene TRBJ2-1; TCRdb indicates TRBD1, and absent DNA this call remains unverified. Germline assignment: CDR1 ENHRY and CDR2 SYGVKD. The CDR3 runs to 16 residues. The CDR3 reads CAITQLEAGPYNEQFF.

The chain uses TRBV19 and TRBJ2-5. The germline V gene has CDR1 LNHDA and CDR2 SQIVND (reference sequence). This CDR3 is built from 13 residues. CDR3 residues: CASTSYSEETQYF.

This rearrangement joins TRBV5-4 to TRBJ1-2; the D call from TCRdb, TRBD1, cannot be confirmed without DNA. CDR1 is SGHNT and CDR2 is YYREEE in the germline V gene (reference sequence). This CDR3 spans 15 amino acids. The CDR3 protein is CASSVTGVSGYGYTF.

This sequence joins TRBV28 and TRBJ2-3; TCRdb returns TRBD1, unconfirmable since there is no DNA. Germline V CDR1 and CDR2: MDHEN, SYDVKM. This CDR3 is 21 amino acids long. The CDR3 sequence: CASSFARPGTASFSSTDTQYF.

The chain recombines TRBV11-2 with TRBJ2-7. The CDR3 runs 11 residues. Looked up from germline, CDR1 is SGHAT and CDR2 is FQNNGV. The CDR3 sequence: CASSLSVEQYF.

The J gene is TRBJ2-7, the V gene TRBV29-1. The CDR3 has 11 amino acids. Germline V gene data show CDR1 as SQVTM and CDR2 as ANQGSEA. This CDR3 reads CSVETRREQYF.

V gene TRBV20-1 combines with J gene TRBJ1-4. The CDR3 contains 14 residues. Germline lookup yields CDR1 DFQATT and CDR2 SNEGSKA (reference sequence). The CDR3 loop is CSARRTETNEKLFF.

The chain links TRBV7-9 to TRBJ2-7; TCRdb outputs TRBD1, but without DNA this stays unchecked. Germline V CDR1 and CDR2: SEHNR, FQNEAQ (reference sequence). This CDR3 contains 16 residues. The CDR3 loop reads CASSHPGTGGAYEQYF.

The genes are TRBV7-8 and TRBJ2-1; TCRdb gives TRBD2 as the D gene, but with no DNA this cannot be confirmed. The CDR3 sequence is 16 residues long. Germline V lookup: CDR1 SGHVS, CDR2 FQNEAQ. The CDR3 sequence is CASSLRYGSRRDEQFF. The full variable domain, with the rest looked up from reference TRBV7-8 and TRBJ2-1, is GAGVSQSPRYKVAKRGQDVALRCDPISGHVSLFWYQQALGQGPEFLTYFQNEAQLDKSGLPSDRFFAERPEGSVSTLKIQRTQQEDSAVYLCASSLRYGSRRDEQFFGPGTRLTVL.

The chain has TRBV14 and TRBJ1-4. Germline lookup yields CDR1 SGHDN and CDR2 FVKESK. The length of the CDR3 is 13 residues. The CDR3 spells CASSQVTNEKLFF.

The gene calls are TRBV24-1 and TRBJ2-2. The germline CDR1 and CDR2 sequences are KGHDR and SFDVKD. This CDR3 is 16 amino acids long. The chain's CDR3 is CATSERLGIRTGELFF.

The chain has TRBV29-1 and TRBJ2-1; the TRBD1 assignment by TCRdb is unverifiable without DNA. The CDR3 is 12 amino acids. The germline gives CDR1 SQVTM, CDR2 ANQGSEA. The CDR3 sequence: CSVFPGRNEQFF.